The clone carrying this TCR beta chain has ten or more counts. The antigen is unknown. The sample originates from a study of T cell repertoires in cytomegalovirus infection. Looking at the study overall: Both CMV infection and a matching HLA type were indicated by public TCR beta signatures. Study observations and caveats: What dominated the ex vivo response were HLA-C-restricted CMV-specific TCR beta clonotypes.

The CDR3 is 14 residues long. V shed 1 base and J shed 1 base, with 7 bases lying between them. Germline assignment: CDR1 SGHVS and CDR2 FQNEAQ. TCRdb re-analysed the reads in MiXCR, keeping a single row per CDR3 protein. The table lists roughly 600,000 distinct CDR3 sequences, 24% of them singletons. This chain uses TRBV7-8 with TRBJ1-1; D gene unclear. This TCR was recovered from a human donor in good health (CMV status not recorded). Some clones in this sample may be carry-over from other donors' samples. The sequenced sample consisted of CD8+ T cells from PBMCs. The CDR3 protein is CASSLVDRNTEAFF. The CDR3 DNA sequence: TGTGCCAGCAGCTTAGTGGATCGGAACACTGAAGCTTTCTTT.